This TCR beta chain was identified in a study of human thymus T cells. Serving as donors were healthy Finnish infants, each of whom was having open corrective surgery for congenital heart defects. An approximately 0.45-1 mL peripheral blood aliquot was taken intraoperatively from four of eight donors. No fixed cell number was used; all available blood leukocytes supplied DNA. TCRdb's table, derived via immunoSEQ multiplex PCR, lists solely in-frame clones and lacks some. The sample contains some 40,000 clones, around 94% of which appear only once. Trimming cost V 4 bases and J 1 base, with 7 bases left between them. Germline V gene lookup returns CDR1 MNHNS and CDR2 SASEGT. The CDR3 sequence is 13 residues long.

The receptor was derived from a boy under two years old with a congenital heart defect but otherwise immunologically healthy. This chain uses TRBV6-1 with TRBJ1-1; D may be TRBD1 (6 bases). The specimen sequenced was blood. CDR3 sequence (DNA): TGTGCCAGCAGTGCGGACAGGAACACTGAAGCTTTCTTT. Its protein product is CASSADRNTEAFF.